Below are 12 T cell receptor beta chains sequenced from a single sample in a study of blood T cells in healthy people across ages. Using a J-beta primer mix together with a sample-barcoded 5' primer, a second PCR was run for roughly 7 to 12 cycles. TCRdb re-analysed the 5' RACE reads in MiXCR, keeping a single row per CDR3 protein. This table holds about 640,000 distinct CDR3 sequences, roughly 58% found once. What was sequenced was blood. The receptors were gathered from a man aged 60-69 years in good health.

The rearrangement uses TRBV20-1 and TRBJ2-4; TRBD1 matches at 10 bases. The CDR3 runs 13 residues. From germline, CDR1 is DFQATT and CDR2 SNEGSKA (reference sequence). Trimming removed 6 bases from V and 13 bases from J; junction bases left unmatched: 12. DNA for the CDR3: TGCAGTGCAGACCGACAGGGGGCGGGGGAGCAGTACTTC. Protein product: CSADRQGAGEQYF.

V usage is TRBV10-3 and J usage is TRBJ1-1; TRBD1 is a possible D gene (5 bases). V lost 11 bases and J lost 5, with 18 bases in between. Germline CDR1 is ENHRY and CDR2 is SYGVKD. The CDR3 extends over 13 amino acids. The CDR3 coding sequence is TGTGCCTCTAAGGTAGGGGCAGGGACTGAAGCTTTCTTT. It codes for CASKVGAGTEAFF.

This sequence joins TRBV20-1 and TRBJ2-7, with 15 bases lining up with TRBD2. The CDR3 length is 18 residues. CDR1 is DFQATT, CDR2 SNEGSKA, per germline (reference sequence). Trimming cost V 1 base and J 0 bases; bases outside gene matches: 7. CDR3 DNA sequence: TGCAGTGCTAGAGCTCCGGGACTAGCGGGGGGCCACTCCTACGAGCAGTACTTC. This encodes CSARAPGLAGGHSYEQYF.

This chain joins TRBV12-3 or TRBV12-4 and TRBJ2-3; D is ambiguous. Trimming shortened V by 6 bases and J by 5 bases, and 9 bases separated the two germline ends. This CDR3 spans 12 amino acids. CDR3 DNA sequence: TGTGCCAGCAGAGACCGGAGAGATACGCAGTATTTT. This gives the protein CASRDRRDTQYF.

A word on this clonotype: A read error may account for a junction end that differs from germline. CDR3 in DNA: TGTGCCAGCAGCTTAGCGGGACAGGGGGACGAGCAGTACTTC. Its translation is CASSLAGQGDEQYF. This sequence joins TRBV5-1 and TRBJ2-7, with 11 nucleotides matching TRBD1. There are 14 residues in the CDR3. Germline CDR1 SGHRS, CDR2 YFSETQ.

This clonotype was recorded once. This chain connects TRBV4-2 to TRBJ2-3; TRBD2 matches 11 bases. J lost 5 bases, V lost 4 bases, and 5 bases had no gene match. This CDR3 comprises 15 residues. Per germline, CDR1 LGHNA and CDR2 YNFKEQ. The CDR3 DNA follows: TGTGCCAGCAGCCCCTGGACTAGCGGGCTAGATACGCAGTATTTT. Translating gives CASSPWTSGLDTQYF.

V usage is TRBV5-1 and J usage is TRBJ2-1; D perhaps matches TRBD1 (6 bases). CDR3 length: 13 amino acids. V shed 0 bases and J shed 7 bases, with 8 bases lying between them. Germline V gene lookup returns CDR1 SGHRS and CDR2 YFSETQ. This CDR3 is CASSLAGQNEQFF. CDR3 nucleotides: TGCGCCAGCAGCTTGGCCGGACAGAATGAGCAGTTCTTC.

Only one count was recorded for this clonotype. A junction end diverges from the germline sequence, so it may reflect a read error. The chain is built from TRBV20-1 and TRBJ2-3; TRBD1 might be the D (5 bases). The CDR3 has 16 amino acids. Germline CDR1 reads DFQATT; CDR2 reads SNEGSKA (reference sequence). The CDR3 region has the DNA TGCAGTGCTAGAGATCCGGCCAGGGTGGGCACAGATAAGCAGTATTTT. Translated, it gives CSARDPARVGTDKQYF.

The chain has TRBV3-1 and TRBJ1-2, with unresolved D. The CDR3 is 14 residues long. Germline-derived CDR1 and CDR2 are LGHDT and YNNKEL (reference sequence). Trimming left V 1 base short and J 2 bases short, with 8 bases between. CDR3 amino acids: CASSQAGKNYGYTF. The CDR3 DNA reads TGTGCCAGCAGCCAAGCTGGGAAGAACTATGGCTACACCTTC.

For this clonotype: At one of its ends the junction is not consistent with the germline gene, which may arise from a read error. The chain is built from TRBV27 and TRBJ1-2; possibly TRBD1 for D (5 bases). The CDR3 loop spans 16 amino acids. From germline, CDR1 is MNHEY and CDR2 SMNVEV (reference sequence). The CDR3 DNA follows: TGTGCCAGCAGTTTAACCCGACAGCAGTTTGACTATGACTACACCTTC. Its translation is CASSLTRQQFDYDYTF.

As regards this clonotype: A junction end diverges from the germline sequence, so it may reflect a read error. The V gene is TRBV28, the J gene TRBJ2-6; unclear D gene. The CDR3 is 14 amino acids. CDR1 MDHEN and CDR2 SYDVKM come from the germline V gene. DNA of the CDR3: TGCGCCAGCAGCGTGAGCTCTGGGGCCAACGTCCTGACTTTC. Translation: CASSVSSGANVLTF.

V gene TRBV5-1 combines with J gene TRBJ1-2; 8 nucleotides align to TRBD1. V shed 0 bases and J 4 bases; nucleotides not matched to a gene: 8. This CDR3 region has 16 residues. The germline CDR1 and CDR2 sequences are SGHRS and YFSETQ. The CDR3 protein is CASSLVPRGQAYGYTF. In nucleotides, the CDR3 is TGCGCCAGCAGCTTGGTACCCAGGGGGCAGGCCTATGGCTACACCTTC.